The 30 T cell receptor beta chains below all came from one sample that was sequenced in a study of OX40 agonist ivuxolimab in advanced cancers. Data came from immunoSEQ multiplex PCR; TCRdb stores just in-frame clones and leaves some out. The table shows 70,000 or so clones, with just over 85% occurring only once. Source: CD4+ or CD8+ T cells sorted from blood, taken in a trial of the OX40 agonist ivuxolimab. All receptors derive from an adult with an advanced solid tumor such as melanoma, head and neck, liver or kidney cancer.

The chain carries TRBV29-1 and TRBJ1-6, with D possibly matching TRBD1 (6 bases). V was pared by 5 bases and J by 7 bases, with 15 bases between. The CDR3 loop spans 14 amino acids. The V gene's germline CDR1 is SQVTM and CDR2 ANQGSEA. The CDR3 here is CSVRLDSSNSPLHF. CDR3 DNA: TGCAGCGTTCGCCTGGACAGCTCCAATTCACCCCTCCACTTT.

The J gene is TRBJ1-2, the V gene TRBV7-2; the D gene is possibly TRBD1 (5 bases). The CDR3 spans 15 residues. Germline V gene data show CDR1 as SGHTA and CDR2 as FQGNSA. Trimming shortened V by 5 bases and J by 4 bases, and 17 bases separated the two germline ends. CDR3 amino acids: CASSPGTLEGYGYTF. The CDR3 nucleotides are TGTGCCAGCAGCCCCGGGACCCTTGAGGGCTATGGCTACACCTTC.

The rearrangement links TRBV10-3 to TRBJ1-2, with 7 bases lining up with TRBD1. The trim removed 9 bases at V and 8 bases at J, leaving 15 bases unmatched. The CDR3 contains 14 residues. Germline lookup yields CDR1 ENHRY and CDR2 SYGVKD. This chain's CDR3 is CAISLSETGDGYTF. CDR3 in DNA: TGTGCCATAAGCCTGAGCGAAACAGGGGACGGCTACACCTTC.

The chain uses TRBV2 and TRBJ1-5, with TRBD1 as a possible D gene (6 bases). Trimming removed 8 bases from V and 7 bases from J, with 18 bases in between. The length of the CDR3 is 14 residues. Germline CDR1 reads SNHLY; CDR2 reads FYNNEI. The DNA for the CDR3 is TGTGCCAGCCACCCCCAGGGGTCTGAGCAGCCCCAGCATTTT. Translated, it gives CASHPQGSEQPQHF. Full variable domain (remainder filled in from reference TRBV2 and TRBJ1-5): EPEVTQTPSHQVTQMGQEVILRCVPISNHLYFYWYRQILGQKVEFLVSFYNNEISEKSEIFDDQFSVERPDGSNFTLKIRSTKLEDSAMYFCASHPQGSEQPQHFGDGTRLSIL.

This clone was seen once. The rearrangement links TRBV9 to TRBJ1-6; D is possibly TRBD1 (5 bases). Trimming cost V 0 bases and J 5 bases, with 9 bases left between them. The CDR3 sequence is 15 residues long. Germline V gives CDR1 SGDLS, CDR2 YYNGEE. The CDR3 here is CASSVVEGNNSPLHF. CDR3 bases: TGTGCCAGCAGCGTAGTAGAGGGGAATAATTCACCCCTCCACTTT.

V usage is TRBV29-1 and J usage is TRBJ1-6, with TRBD1 as a possible D gene (6 bases). Trimming shortened V by 7 bases and J by 13 bases, and 17 bases separated the two germline ends. The length of the CDR3 is 12 residues. CDR1 and CDR2 (germline): SQVTM, ANQGSEA. The CDR3 DNA sequence: TGCAGCGCCGGAAACACAGGGTATCCCCTCCACTTT. The encoded protein is CSAGNTGYPLHF.

The V call is TRBV18, the J call TRBJ2-7, with D possibly matching TRBD1 (6 bases). Trimming removed 4 bases from V and 2 bases from J, with 15 bases in between. Germline CDR1 and CDR2: KGHSH and LQKENI. The CDR3 loop spans 15 amino acids. This CDR3 is CASSRDRTATYEQYF. CDR3 DNA sequence: TGTGCCAGCTCACGCGACAGGACCGCAACCTACGAGCAGTACTTC. Looking up the rest from reference TRBV18 and TRBJ2-7 gives the full variable domain: NAGVMQNPRHLVRRRGQEARLRCSPMKGHSHVYWYRQLPEEGLKFMVYLQKENIIDESGMPKERFSAEFPKEGPSILRIQQVVRGDSAAYFCASSRDRTATYEQYFGPGTRLTVT.

By share of the sample, this clone is medium-sized. The rearrangement joins TRBV28 to TRBJ2-2; 9 bases match TRBD1. This CDR3 is built from 17 residues. In germline, CDR1 is MDHEN, CDR2 SYDVKM. V trimming: 3 bases; J trimming: 3 bases; junction bases outside the gene matches: 8. CDR3 region: CASSLGDRVSDTGELFF. CDR3 in DNA: TGTGCCAGCAGTTTGGGGGACAGGGTGTCTGACACCGGGGAGCTGTTTTTT.

The V gene is TRBV5-6, the J gene TRBJ2-7; TRBD1 matches at 9 bases. In germline, CDR1 is SGHDT, CDR2 YYEEEE. With V trimmed by 2 bases and J by 3 bases, 6 bases remained unmatched. This CDR3 region has 15 residues. CDR3 in DNA: TGTGCCAGCAGCTTCCGGGACAGGGACTTCTACGAGCAGTACTTC. This translates into CASSFRDRDFYEQYF.

The chain couples TRBV4-1 to TRBJ1-2, with 10 bases that match TRBD1. The CDR3 spans 15 residues. The junction had 6 bases not matched to a gene; V was cut back by 4 bases and J by 4 bases. CDR1 MGHRA and CDR2 YSYEKL come from the germline V gene. The CDR3 here is CASSLGTGAGYGYTF. The CDR3 region has the DNA TGCGCCAGCAGCCTCGGGACAGGGGCAGGCTATGGCTACACCTTC.

The chain combines TRBV27 with TRBJ2-3; perhaps TRBD1 as D (6 bases). V lost 4 bases, J lost 11 bases, and 22 bases lay in between. This CDR3 is built from 15 residues. Germline V gene sequence: CDR1 MNHEY, CDR2 SMNVEV (reference sequence). The CDR3 region is CASSSSGDPQIMQYF. Here the CDR3 DNA reads TGTGCCAGCAGTTCCTCAGGGGACCCACAGATAATGCAGTATTTT.

V and J are TRBV6-1 and TRBJ1-1, with TRBD1 identical over 9 bases. CDR1 and CDR2 from the germline V gene are MNHNS and SASEGT. V gave up 3 bases and J gave up 3 bases; unmatched junction bases: 8. CDR3 size: 16 residues. The CDR3: CASSDYRDRAHTEAFF. The CDR3 nucleotides read TGTGCCAGCAGTGACTACCGGGACAGGGCGCACACTGAAGCTTTCTTT.

This clone occurred a few times. This chain joins TRBV10-3 and TRBJ2-7; 9 bases align to TRBD1. J lost 0 bases, V lost 11 bases, and 8 bases had no gene match. Germline assignment: CDR1 ENHRY and CDR2 SYGVKD. CDR3 size: 14 residues. The CDR3 DNA reads TGTGCCGCCCAACCGGGACAGGGCTCCTACGAGCAGTACTTC. Protein: CAAQPGQGSYEQYF.

Note on this clone: The sample carries other DNA sequences with the same CDR3. This chain connects TRBV7-8 to TRBJ2-2; no firm D call. The V gene's germline CDR1 is SGHVS and CDR2 FQNEAQ. V lost 4 bases to trimming and J lost 2 bases, with 5 bases between them. This CDR3 spans 13 amino acids. The CDR3 DNA reads TGTGCCAGCAGCTCGGTTAACACCGGGGAGCTGTTTTTT. This encodes CASSSVNTGELFF. The complete variable domain, with remaining parts taken from reference TRBV7-8 and TRBJ2-2, reads GAGVSQSPRYKVAKRGQDVALRCDPISGHVSLFWYQQALGQGPEFLTYFQNEAQLDKSGLPSDRFFAERPEGSVSTLKIQRTQQEDSAVYLCASSSVNTGELFFGEGSRLTVL.

The CDR3 sequence: CASRPPTIREQYF. The DNA for the CDR3 is TGTGCCAGCAGACCCCCTACGATCCGCGAGCAGTACTTC. The gene calls are TRBV7-2 and TRBJ2-7; D is unclear. Germline V CDR1 and CDR2: SGHTA, FQGNSA. V lost 6 bases, J lost 6 bases, and 15 bases lay in between. The CDR3 loop spans 13 amino acids.

The chain joins TRBV9 to TRBJ1-5, with D perhaps matching TRBD1 (5 bases). V lost 5 bases, J lost 0 bases, and 9 bases lay in between. The CDR3 is made up of 14 amino acids. CDR1 is SGDLS and CDR2 is YYNGEE in the germline V gene. CDR3 sequence: CASSRDGSNQPQHF. The CDR3 coding sequence is TGTGCCAGCAGTAGGGACGGTAGCAATCAGCCCCAGCATTTT.

V gene TRBV9 combines with J gene TRBJ1-1; 7 bases are a match to TRBD1. The ends lost 4 bases at V and 1 base at J; junction bases unmatched: 10. This CDR3 contains 16 residues. CDR1 is SGDLS, CDR2 YYNGEE, per germline. CDR3 protein: CASSIDPGQTNTEAFF. For the CDR3, the DNA is TGTGCCAGCAGCATAGATCCGGGACAGACGAACACTGAAGCTTTCTTT.

This clone was seen a single time. This chain links TRBV18 with TRBJ1-1; TRBD1 is a possible D gene (5 bases). Trimming took off 5 bases at V and 3 bases at J, with 13 bases between the two ends. The CDR3 sequence is 14 residues long. Germline V lookup: CDR1 KGHSH, CDR2 LQKENI. The CDR3 DNA sequence: TGTGCCAGCTCAGCTAGACAGCGAGACACTGAAGCTTTCTTT. Translating it yields CASSARQRDTEAFF.

This chain links TRBV18 with TRBJ1-2, with D hard to call. This CDR3 contains 13 residues. Germline assignment: CDR1 KGHSH and CDR2 LQKENI. Trimming left V 2 bases short and J 4 bases short, with 8 bases between. The CDR3 loop is CASSPAGSYGYTF. CDR3 DNA: TGTGCCAGCTCACCAGCCGGATCCTATGGCTACACCTTC.

V usage is TRBV4-1 and J usage is TRBJ2-7; perhaps TRBD2 as D (6 bases). Germline V lookup: CDR1 MGHRA, CDR2 YSYEKL. This CDR3 contains 13 residues. V lost 0 bases and J 6 bases, leaving 9 bases between the germline ends. The CDR3 region has the DNA TGCGCCAGCAGCCAAGATCGGGGGAGCGAGCAGTACTTC. It yields the protein CASSQDRGSEQYF.

In this sample, this clone turned up once. J is TRBJ1-2 and V is TRBV28; D might be TRBD1 (5 bases). Germline CDR1 reads MDHEN; CDR2 reads SYDVKM. V lost 8 bases to trimming and J lost 5 bases, with 15 bases between them. The CDR3 has 13 amino acids. In DNA form, the CDR3 reads TGTGCCAGCTCCCGGATGGGACTGTATGGCTACACCTTC. As protein: CASSRMGLYGYTF.

This sequence joins TRBV11-2 and TRBJ2-7, with D possibly matching TRBD2 (7 bases). Germline V gene data show CDR1 as SGHAT and CDR2 as FQNNGV. V lost 1 base and J 4 bases, leaving 11 bases between the germline ends. The CDR3 runs 14 residues. The CDR3 sequence: CASSLGGGGYEQYF. The CDR3 bases are TGTGCCAGCAGCTTAGGGGGGGGCGGGTACGAGCAGTACTTC.

CDR3 sequence: CASSYGTGGSYEQYF. The CDR3 coding sequence is TGTGCCAGCAGTTACGGGACAGGGGGATCCTACGAGCAGTACTTC. The chain combines TRBV6-5 with TRBJ2-7, with 11 bases identical to TRBD1. Germline trimming cut 2 bases from V and 1 base from J; bases unmatched to any gene: 1. This CDR3 has 15 amino acids. The V gene's germline CDR1 is MNHEY and CDR2 SVGAGI.

This chain uses TRBV10-3 with TRBJ2-5; the match to TRBD1 covers 11 bases. The V segment lost 2 bases and the J segment 4 bases; nucleotides outside the gene matches: 24. The CDR3 consists of 22 residues. Germline CDR1 is ENHRY and CDR2 is SYGVKD. As DNA, the CDR3 is TGTGCCATCAGTGAGGAGCCGGGACAGGGGGTTCTAGGGCGATTCAATTTAGAGACCCAGTACTTC. Protein sequence: CAISEEPGQGVLGRFNLETQYF.

The chain employs TRBV27 and TRBJ2-3; 10 bases match TRBD2. The V gene end was trimmed by 3 bases and the J gene end by 4 bases; junction bases not matched to a gene: 7. The CDR3 spans 16 residues. CDR1 is MNHEY, CDR2 SMNVEV, per germline (reference sequence). As DNA, the CDR3 is TGTGCCAGCAGTTTCTTCAGCGGGGGGGCCTCAGATACGCAGTATTTT. Amino acid sequence: CASSFFSGGASDTQYF.

V and J are TRBV28 and TRBJ1-2, with 7 positions matching TRBD1. The CDR3 covers 14 residues. Looked up from germline, CDR1 is MDHEN and CDR2 is SYDVKM. V was pared by 1 base and J by 4 bases, with 3 bases of the junction left unmatched. CDR3 protein: CASSLSTGFYGYTF. The DNA for the CDR3 is TGTGCCAGCAGTTTATCGACAGGGTTCTATGGCTACACCTTC.

The chain carries TRBV5-8 and TRBJ1-1, with no clear D. This CDR3 contains 13 residues. Trimming left V 0 bases short and J 6 bases short, with 9 bases between. CDR1 and CDR2 (germline): SGHTS, YDEGEE. CDR3 nucleotides: TGTGCCAGCAGCTTGGGTGGGGTTTCTGAAGCTTTCTTT. Its translation: CASSLGGVSEAFF. The complete variable domain, with remaining parts taken from reference TRBV5-8 and TRBJ1-1, reads EAGVTQSPTHLIKTRGQQATLRCSPISGHTSVYWYQQALGLGLQFLLWYDEGEERNRGNFPPRFSGRQFPNYSSELNVNALELEDSALYLCASSLGGVSEAFFGQGTRLTVV.

V gene TRBV11-2 combines with J gene TRBJ2-5, with TRBD1 matching over 8 bases. Germline CDR1 is SGHAT and CDR2 is FQNNGV. With 5 bases clipped from V and 4 bases from J, the junction kept 3 bases outside the gene matches. The CDR3 runs to 13 residues. CDR3 region: CASSRDRGETQYF. The CDR3 DNA is TGTGCCAGCAGCCGCGACAGGGGAGAGACCCAGTACTTC.

This chain connects TRBV4-3 to TRBJ2-7; maybe TRBD1 (5 bases). The CDR3 is 14 residues long. CDR1 is LGHNA, CDR2 YSLEER, per germline. V shed 0 bases and J shed 2 bases, with 8 bases lying between them. CDR3 in amino acids: CASSQDFRAYEQYF. The CDR3 bases are TGCGCCAGCAGCCAAGACTTCAGGGCCTACGAGCAGTACTTC.

As regards this clone: The germline gene is not matched at one end of the junction; a read error may be the cause. This chain connects TRBV5-5 to TRBJ1-2; 9 bases line up with TRBD1. CDR1 is SGHKS, CDR2 YYEKEE, per germline (reference sequence). CDR3 length equals 15 residues. The CDR3 loop reads CASSSISEKDRGCYF. The CDR3 region has the DNA TGTGCCAGCAGCTCCATCAGTGAGAAAGACAGGGGGTGCTACTTC.